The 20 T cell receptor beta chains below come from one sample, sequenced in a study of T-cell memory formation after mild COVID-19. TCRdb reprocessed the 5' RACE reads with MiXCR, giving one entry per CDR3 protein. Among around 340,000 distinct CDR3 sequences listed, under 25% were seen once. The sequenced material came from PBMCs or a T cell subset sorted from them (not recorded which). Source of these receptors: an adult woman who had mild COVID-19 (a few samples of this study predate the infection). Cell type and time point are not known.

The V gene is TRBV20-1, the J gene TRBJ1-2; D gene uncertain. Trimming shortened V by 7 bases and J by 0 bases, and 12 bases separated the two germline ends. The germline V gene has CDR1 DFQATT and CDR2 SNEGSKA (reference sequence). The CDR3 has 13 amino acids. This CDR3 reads CSVDPDSNYGYTF. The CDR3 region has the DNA TGCAGTGTGGATCCTGACTCTAACTATGGCTACACCTTC.

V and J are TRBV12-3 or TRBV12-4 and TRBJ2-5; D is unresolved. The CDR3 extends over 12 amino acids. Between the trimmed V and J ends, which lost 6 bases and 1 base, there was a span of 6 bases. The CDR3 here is CASSRTQETQYF. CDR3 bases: TGTGCCAGCAGCCGGACCCAAGAGACCCAGTACTTC.

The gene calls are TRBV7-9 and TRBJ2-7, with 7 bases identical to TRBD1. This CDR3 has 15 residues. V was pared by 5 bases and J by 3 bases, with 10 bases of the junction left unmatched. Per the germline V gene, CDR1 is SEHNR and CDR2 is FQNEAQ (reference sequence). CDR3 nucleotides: TGTGCCAGCAGCCCAAGGACAGGCTCCTACTACGAGCAGTACTTC. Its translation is CASSPRTGSYYEQYF.

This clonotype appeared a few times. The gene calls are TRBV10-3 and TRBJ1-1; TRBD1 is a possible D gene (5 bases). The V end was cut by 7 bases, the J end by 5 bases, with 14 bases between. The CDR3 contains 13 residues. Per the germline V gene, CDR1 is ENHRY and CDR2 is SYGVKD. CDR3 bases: TGTGCCATCACCACGGGGCTTGGGACTGAAGCTTTCTTT. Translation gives CAITTGLGTEAFF.

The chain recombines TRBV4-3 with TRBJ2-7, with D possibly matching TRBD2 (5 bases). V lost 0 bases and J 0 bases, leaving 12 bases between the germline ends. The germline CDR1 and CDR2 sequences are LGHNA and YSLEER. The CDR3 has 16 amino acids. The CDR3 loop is CASSQDSLDFSYEQYF. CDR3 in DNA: TGCGCCAGCAGCCAAGATAGCCTGGACTTCTCCTACGAGCAGTACTTC.

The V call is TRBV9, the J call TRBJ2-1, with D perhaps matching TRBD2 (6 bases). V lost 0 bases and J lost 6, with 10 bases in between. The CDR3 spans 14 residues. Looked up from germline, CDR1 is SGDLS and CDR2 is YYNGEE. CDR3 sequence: CASSVDGRGNEQFF. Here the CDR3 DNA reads TGTGCCAGCAGCGTAGACGGGCGGGGCAATGAGCAGTTCTTC.

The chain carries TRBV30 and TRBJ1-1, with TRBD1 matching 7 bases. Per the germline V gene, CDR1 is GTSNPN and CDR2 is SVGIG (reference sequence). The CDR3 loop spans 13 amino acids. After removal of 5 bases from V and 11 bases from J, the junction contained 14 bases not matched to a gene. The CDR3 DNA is TGTGCCTGGGACGGAGGGGGCTATGCGGAGGCTTTCTTT. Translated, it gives CAWDGGGYAEAFF.

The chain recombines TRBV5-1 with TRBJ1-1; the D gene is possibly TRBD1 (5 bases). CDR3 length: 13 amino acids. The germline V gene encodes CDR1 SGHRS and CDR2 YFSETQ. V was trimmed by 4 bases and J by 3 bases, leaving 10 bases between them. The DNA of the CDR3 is TGCGCCAGCAGCCGTACCAGGGACACTGAAGCTTTCTTT. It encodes CASSRTRDTEAFF.

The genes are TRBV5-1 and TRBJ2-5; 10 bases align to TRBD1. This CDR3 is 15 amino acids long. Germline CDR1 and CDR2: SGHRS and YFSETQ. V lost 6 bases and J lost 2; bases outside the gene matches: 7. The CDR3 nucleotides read TGCGCCAGCACCCCGGCGGACAGGGGGCAAGAGACCCAGTACTTC. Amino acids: CASTPADRGQETQYF.

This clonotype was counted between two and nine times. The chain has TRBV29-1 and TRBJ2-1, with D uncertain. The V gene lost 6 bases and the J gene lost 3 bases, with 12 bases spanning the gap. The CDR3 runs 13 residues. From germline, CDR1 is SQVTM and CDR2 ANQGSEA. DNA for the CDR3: TGCAGCGTCCCACCTCGCGGCTACAATGAGCAGTTCTTC. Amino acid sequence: CSVPPRGYNEQFF.

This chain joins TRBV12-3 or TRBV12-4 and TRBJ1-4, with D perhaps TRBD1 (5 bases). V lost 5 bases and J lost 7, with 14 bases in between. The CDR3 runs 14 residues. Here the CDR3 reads CASSDQGSGEKLFF. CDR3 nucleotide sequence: TGTGCCAGCAGTGACCAGGGATCGGGTGAAAAACTGTTTTTT.

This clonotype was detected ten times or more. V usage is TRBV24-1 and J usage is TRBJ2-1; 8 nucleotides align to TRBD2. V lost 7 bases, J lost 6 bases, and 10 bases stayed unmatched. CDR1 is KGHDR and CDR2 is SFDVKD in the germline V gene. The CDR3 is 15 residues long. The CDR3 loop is CATSTGGEPTNEQFF. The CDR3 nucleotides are TGTGCCACCAGCACCGGGGGGGAGCCAACCAATGAGCAGTTCTTC.

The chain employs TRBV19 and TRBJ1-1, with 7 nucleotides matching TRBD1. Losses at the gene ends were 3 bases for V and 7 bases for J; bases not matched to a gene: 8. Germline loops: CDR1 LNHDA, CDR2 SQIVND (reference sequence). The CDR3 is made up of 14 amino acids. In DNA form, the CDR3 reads TGTGCCAGTAGTATTAGGGACAGTGGGAATGAAGCTTTCTTT. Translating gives CASSIRDSGNEAFF.

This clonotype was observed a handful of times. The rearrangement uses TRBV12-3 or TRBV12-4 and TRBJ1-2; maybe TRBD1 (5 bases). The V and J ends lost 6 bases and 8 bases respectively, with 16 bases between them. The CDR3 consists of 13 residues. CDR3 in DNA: TGTGCCAGCAGCTCAGCCCAGGGAAGAGGCTACACCTTC. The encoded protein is CASSSAQGRGYTF.

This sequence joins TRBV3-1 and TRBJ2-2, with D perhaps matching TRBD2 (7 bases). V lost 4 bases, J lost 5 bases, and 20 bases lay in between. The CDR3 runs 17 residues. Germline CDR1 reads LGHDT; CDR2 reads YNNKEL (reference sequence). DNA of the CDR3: TGTGCCAGCAGCCGGTTCGGTGGGGGGGGCCGGACCGGGGAGCTGTTTTTT. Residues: CASSRFGGGGRTGELFF.

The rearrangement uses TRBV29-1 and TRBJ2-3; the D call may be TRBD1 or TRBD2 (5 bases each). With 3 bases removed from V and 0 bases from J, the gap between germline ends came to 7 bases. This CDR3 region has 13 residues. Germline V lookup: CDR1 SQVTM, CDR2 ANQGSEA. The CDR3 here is CSVDGGSTDTQYF. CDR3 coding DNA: TGCAGCGTTGATGGGGGAAGCACAGATACGCAGTATTTT.

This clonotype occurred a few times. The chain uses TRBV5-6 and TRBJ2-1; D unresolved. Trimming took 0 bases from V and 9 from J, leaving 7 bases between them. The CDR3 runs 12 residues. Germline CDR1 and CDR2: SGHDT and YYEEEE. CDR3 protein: CASSLDFGEQFF. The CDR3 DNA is TGTGCCAGCAGCTTGGACTTTGGTGAGCAGTTCTTC.

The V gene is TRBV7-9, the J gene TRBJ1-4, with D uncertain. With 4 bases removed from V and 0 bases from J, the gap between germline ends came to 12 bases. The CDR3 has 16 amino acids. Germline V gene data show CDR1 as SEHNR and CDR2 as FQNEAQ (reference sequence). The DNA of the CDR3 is TGTGCCAGCAGCTACGGGCTGACCTCAACTAATGAAAAACTGTTTTTT. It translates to CASSYGLTSTNEKLFF.

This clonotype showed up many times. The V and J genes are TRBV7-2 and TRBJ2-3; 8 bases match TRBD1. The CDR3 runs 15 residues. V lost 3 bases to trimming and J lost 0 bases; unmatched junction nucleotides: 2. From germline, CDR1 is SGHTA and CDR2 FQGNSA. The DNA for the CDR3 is TGTGCCAGCAGCTTGGACAGGGATAGCACAGATACGCAGTATTTT. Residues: CASSLDRDSTDTQYF.

The CDR3: CASSDDRVGNTEAFF. Written as DNA, the CDR3 is TGCGCCAGCAGCGACGACAGGGTAGGGAACACTGAAGCTTTCTTT. V is TRBV5-1 and J is TRBJ1-1; 7 nucleotides agree with TRBD1. The J segment lost 1 base and the V segment lost 4 bases, leaving 7 bases of the junction unmatched. In germline, CDR1 is SGHRS, CDR2 YFSETQ. This CDR3 is built from 15 residues.